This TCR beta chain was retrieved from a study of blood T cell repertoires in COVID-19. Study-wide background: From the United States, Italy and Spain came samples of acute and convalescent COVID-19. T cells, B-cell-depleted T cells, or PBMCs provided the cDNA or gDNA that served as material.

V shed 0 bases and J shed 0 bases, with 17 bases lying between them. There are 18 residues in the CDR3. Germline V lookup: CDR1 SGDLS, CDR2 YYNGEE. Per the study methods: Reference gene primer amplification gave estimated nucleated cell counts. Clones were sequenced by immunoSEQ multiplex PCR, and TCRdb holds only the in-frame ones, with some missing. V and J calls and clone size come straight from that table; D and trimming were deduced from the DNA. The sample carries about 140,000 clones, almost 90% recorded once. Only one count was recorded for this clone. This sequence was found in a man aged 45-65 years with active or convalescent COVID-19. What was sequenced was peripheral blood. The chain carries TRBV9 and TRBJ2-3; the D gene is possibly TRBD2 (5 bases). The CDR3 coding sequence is TGTGCCAGCAGCGTAGGTTCCCTAGCCCATAGGAGCACAGATACGCAGTATTTT. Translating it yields CASSVGSLAHRSTDTQYF.